The clone carrying this T cell receptor beta chain showed up just a few times. No antigen is known for it. It was with a sample-barcoded 5' primer and a J-beta primer mix that a second PCR of roughly 7 to 12 cycles was run. Each cDNA molecule received a tag from a template-switch adaptor that had 12 random nucleotides. TCRdb independently ran MiXCR on the 5' RACE reads; one entry per CDR3 protein. The repertoire holds 800,000 to 950,000 distinct CDR3 sequences, with roughly 50% as singletons. CDR1 is LGHDT, CDR2 YNNKEL, per germline (reference sequence). The CDR3 runs to 15 residues. The V segment lost 6 bases and the J segment 3 bases; nucleotides outside the gene matches: 5. This sample is part of a study of blood T cells in healthy people across ages. Study results and limitations: Calculation of diversity from one million T cells yielded estimates considered to be underestimates. Across samples, TCR beta diversity tracked strongly with naive T cell percentage.

This chain links TRBV3-1 with TRBJ2-2, with 9 bases matching TRBD1. The clonotype originates from a young man in good health. Sequencing was done on a sample of blood. The CDR3 spells CASRGTGIYTGELFF. DNA of the CDR3: TGTGCCAGCAGAGGGACAGGGATTTACACCGGGGAGCTGTTTTTT.